This TCR beta chain emerged from a study of regulatory T cells in long-lasting Graves disease. The time point was: newly diagnosed GD, antithyroid drugs for less than 3 months. PBMC-derived RNA was used for the TCR library. Broader study findings: The study found TRBV28, TRBJ1-2 and TRBJ2-5 favored in persistent disease.

Germline values: CDR1 LGHNA, CDR2 YNFKEQ. Deletions cut 5 bases from V and 0 bases from J, with 29 bases between. The CDR3 has 21 residues. As regards this clonotype: The target antigen is unknown.

Libraries of TCR beta came from iRepertoire HTBI primers plus Arm-PCR of CDR3 regions. TCRdb processed the multiplex PCR reads anew with MiXCR; each CDR3 protein has one entry. This table holds about 610,000 distinct CDR3 sequences, about 16% found once. These data were also filed under a second study, of T cells in Graves' hyperthyroidism and ophthalmopathy.

The specimen comprised peripheral blood mononuclear cells (PBMCs), sampled at new diagnosis, from a patient treated with antithyroid drugs. The TCR sequence derives from a young man with Graves disease. V and J are TRBV4-2 and TRBJ2-1, with a possible D match to TRBD2 (5 bases). The CDR3 reads CASSSKRFGSEEISSYNEQFF. CDR3 sequence (DNA): TGTGCCAGCAGCTCTAAAAGGTTTGGGAGTGAAGAAATTAGCTCCTACAATGAGCAGTTCTTC.